This entry lists 18 T cell receptor beta chains sequenced from one sample in a study of monozygotic twins with inflammatory bowel disease. TCRdb reanalyzed the 5' RACE reads, giving one entry per CDR3 protein sequence and no DNA. Its clone listing holds around 400,000 distinct CDR3 sequences. The material sequenced was blood. The source of these receptors is a human donor with ulcerative colitis or Crohn's disease, or a healthy co-twin of an affected twin (not recorded which).

The chain links TRBV7-9 to TRBJ2-5; TCRdb selects TRBD1, and the lack of DNA leaves this call unchecked. The germline V gene has CDR1 SEHNR and CDR2 FQNEAQ (reference sequence). There are 15 residues in the CDR3. The chain's CDR3 is CASSLDVPLGETQYF. The full variable domain, completed using reference TRBV7-9 and TRBJ2-5, is DTGVSQNPRHKITKRGQNVTFRCDPISEHNRLYWYRQTLGQGPEFLTYFQNEAQLEKSRLLSDRFSAERPKGSFSTLEIQRTEQGDSAMYLCASSLDVPLGETQYFGPGTRLLVL.

This rearrangement joins TRBV27 to TRBJ1-4; the TRBD1 assignment by TCRdb is unverifiable without DNA. The CDR3 consists of 15 residues. CDR1 and CDR2 (germline): MNHEY, SMNVEV (reference sequence). CDR3 sequence reads: CASSEFGTGGEKLFF. Full variable domain (outside the CDR3, taken from reference TRBV27 and TRBJ1-4): EAQVTQNPRYLITVTGKKLTVTCSQNMNHEYMSWYRQDPGLGLRQIYYSMNVEVTDKGDVPEGYKVSRKEKRNFPLILESPSPNQTSLYFCASSEFGTGGEKLFFGSGTQLSVL.

The chain uses TRBV7-2 and TRBJ1-1; TCRdb's D call, TRBD1, is unchecked because there is no DNA. Germline-derived CDR1 and CDR2 are SGHTA and FQGNSA. The CDR3 spans 15 residues. The CDR3: CASSPRDRVRAEAFF.

J is TRBJ1-2 and V is TRBV5-5. Germline CDR1 reads SGHKS; CDR2 reads YYEKEE (reference sequence). CDR3 length equals 14 residues. CDR3: CASSLSGPSYGYTF.

The chain combines TRBV7-8 with TRBJ2-1; TCRdb names TRBD2, which stays unverified in the absence of DNA. The germline V gene has CDR1 SGHVS and CDR2 FQNEAQ. The CDR3 is made up of 18 amino acids. The CDR3 is CASSLGLAGEAINNEQFF.

The chain uses TRBV20-1 and TRBJ2-7; TCRdb's assignment of TRBD1 cannot be checked, as there is no DNA. Germline V gene sequence: CDR1 DFQATT, CDR2 SNEGSKA (reference sequence). The CDR3 covers 13 residues. This CDR3 is CSARDAPPGWQYF.

This rearrangement joins TRBV10-3 to TRBJ1-2; TCRdb selects TRBD1, and the lack of DNA leaves this call unchecked. CDR3 length: 14 residues. CDR1 is ENHRY, CDR2 SYGVKD, per germline. CDR3 amino acids: CAISESLQGHGYTF.

The chain carries TRBV20-1 and TRBJ2-2; absent DNA, TCRdb's TRBD2 call cannot be checked. Germline V gives CDR1 DFQATT, CDR2 SNEGSKA (reference sequence). CDR3 length equals 17 residues. The CDR3 spells CSARAFGTSGNTGELFF.

This chain connects TRBV5-1 to TRBJ2-1; as DNA is missing, the TRBD2 call by TCRdb cannot be tested. Per germline, CDR1 SGHRS and CDR2 YFSETQ. The CDR3 sequence is 14 residues long. The CDR3 spells CASKDSGSLNEQFF.

The CDR3 sequence: CASSQDWPSGAQETQYF. This chain uses TRBV3-1 with TRBJ2-5; there is no DNA to check the TCRdb D call of TRBD2. CDR3 length equals 17 residues. The germline CDR1 and CDR2 sequences are LGHDT and YNNKEL (reference sequence).

The V call is TRBV30, the J call TRBJ2-5; with no DNA, the TCRdb D assignment of TRBD1 cannot be verified. The CDR3 sequence is 15 residues long. CDR1 is GTSNPN and CDR2 is SVGIG in the germline V gene (reference sequence). CDR3 sequence reads: CAWSVLGAVQETQYF.

The chain joins TRBV18 to TRBJ1-5; TCRdb picks TRBD1, but there is no DNA to check that call. CDR1 and CDR2 (germline): KGHSH, LQKENI. The length of the CDR3 is 16 residues. The CDR3 loop is CASSPEQGQPYQPQHF.

The chain has TRBV7-6 and TRBJ2-1; TCRdb gives TRBD2 as the D gene, but with no DNA this cannot be confirmed. Germline values: CDR1 SGHVS, CDR2 FNYEAQ. The CDR3 consists of 18 residues. The CDR3 sequence: CASSFGGRAPSSYNEQFF.

The chain couples TRBV4-3 to TRBJ2-1; TCRdb's D gene call, TRBD2, goes unchecked for lack of DNA. The CDR3 is made up of 13 amino acids. Germline V gene lookup returns CDR1 LGHNA and CDR2 YSLEER. CDR3 protein: CASSQGTSGRQFF.

The V gene is TRBV7-9, the J gene TRBJ1-1; no DNA is available, so the TRBD1 call from TCRdb remains unchecked. The CDR3 has 15 amino acids. Germline CDR1 is SEHNR and CDR2 is FQNEAQ (reference sequence). The CDR3 sequence is CASSLEGYRGSEAFF.

The chain carries TRBV3-1 and TRBJ2-7; TCRdb's assignment of TRBD1 cannot be checked, as there is no DNA. The germline V gene encodes CDR1 LGHDT and CDR2 YNNKEL (reference sequence). The length of the CDR3 is 11 residues. The CDR3 loop reads CASSAPGEQYF.

The chain combines TRBV28 with TRBJ1-5; checking the TCRdb D call of TRBD1 is not possible without DNA. From germline, CDR1 is MDHEN and CDR2 SYDVKM. This CDR3 contains 16 residues. This chain's CDR3 is CASTTTGESSNQPQHF.

The CDR3: CASSFGQTNSPLHF. The chain links TRBV28 to TRBJ1-6. Germline V gene data show CDR1 as MDHEN and CDR2 as SYDVKM. The CDR3 is 14 residues long.